This T cell receptor (beta chain) was recorded in a study of CD8+CD57+ T cells in acquired aplastic anemia. Background on the study: The mean DNA yield obtained from sorted CD4+ and CD8+ cells came to around 3 ug. Study findings and constraints: Common to patients and controls were around 30 CD8+ CDR3 sequences. Controls did not differ significantly from patients in CD8+ Simpson's diversity.

With respect to this clonotype: The target antigen is unknown.

Before being chosen for sequencing, patients had shown CD8+CD57+ cell expansion by flow cytometry. Both TCR beta VDJ combination and CDR3 sequence profiling were carried out. Genomic DNA was the template for this profiling. TCRdb independently ran MiXCR on the reads; one entry per CDR3 protein. The sample yields roughly 160,000 distinct CDR3 sequences, 71% seen once. This sequence was found in a human donor with aplastic anemia. The sequencing input was sorted CD4+, CD8+, or CD8+CD57+ T cells (not recorded which) from PBMCs.

Here the CDR3 DNA reads TGTGCCAGCAGCCAAGGGCTAGCGGGTACATATTACGAGCAGTACTTC. This gives the protein CASSQGLAGTYYEQYF. This chain uses TRBV7-3 with TRBJ2-7, with 8 bases fitting TRBD2. This CDR3 spans 16 amino acids. Germline CDR1 is SGHTA and CDR2 is FQGTGA. With V trimmed by 5 bases and J by 4 bases, 13 bases remained unmatched.